These T cell receptor beta chains were read from a single sample in a study of beta chain features in type 1 diabetes. Profiled with immunoSEQ multiplex PCR; TCRdb holds only in-frame clones, not every one. The sample has around 280,000 clones, under 8.5% seen once; the top ten hold roughly 1%. The sequenced sample was central memory CD4+ T cells from blood. The receptor set was obtained from a woman aged 18 to 35 in good health. The CDR3 runs from the conserved cysteine through the conserved F or W. The D gene is left open where the match is weak. Rows may omit the clone size; those that give it use once, few, many or a size class.

clone size,V gene,D gene,J gene,CDR3 length,CDR3 DNA,CDR3 protein
NA,TRBV2,NA,TRBJ2-7,14,TGTGCCAGCAATCCGACGTTCAGCTCCTACGAGCAGTACTTC,CASNPTFSSYEQYF
many,TRBV10-3,NA,TRBJ1-3,15,TGTGCCATCACTAAGGACAGCAGCTCTGGAAACACCATATATTTT,CAITKDSSSGNTIYF
many,TRBV7-2,TRBD2,TRBJ2-7,15,TGTGCCAGCAGCTTGGGAAGCGGGATTCAGTACGAGCAGTACTTC,CASSLGSGIQYEQYF
few,TRBV7-9,NA,TRBJ1-1,15,TGTGCCAGCAGCTTAGCTGATTCACGCGGGACTGAAGCTTTCTTT,CASSLADSRGTEAFF
few,TRBV19,NA,TRBJ1-1,13,TGTGCCAGTAGTGCACAGAGGGGCACTGAAGCTTTCTTT,CASSAQRGTEAFF
few,TRBV19,NA,TRBJ2-2,16,TGTGCCAGCACCAAGGAACCGGGACGCAAGGCCGTGGAGCTGTTTTTT,CASTKEPGRKAVELFF
NA,TRBV15,TRBD1,TRBJ1-5,17,TGTGCCACCAGCCTGCCCCGGAGCATACAGGGGACTCAGCCCCAGCATTTT,CATSLPRSIQGTQPQHF
NA,TRBV19,TRBD2,TRBJ2-4,16,TGTGCCACCTCGGGACTAGCGGGAGGGCCAGGGAACATTCAGTACTTC,CATSGLAGGPGNIQYF
many,TRBV7-9,NA,TRBJ1-1,13,TGTGCCAGCACCAGGGAAGTGGGCACTGAAGCTTTCTTT,CASTREVGTEAFF
few,TRBV6-1,TRBD1,TRBJ2-7,12,TGTGCCAGCCGGACAGGGCTGTACGAGCAGTACTTC,CASRTGLYEQYF
few,TRBV4-3,NA,TRBJ2-5,13,TGCGCCAGCAGCCAAGGGTTCCAAGAGACCCAGTACTTC,CASSQGFQETQYF
many,TRBV28,NA,TRBJ2-1,11,TGTGCCAGCAGTTTACGAGTTGAGCAGTTCTTC,CASSLRVEQFF
few,TRBV15,NA,TRBJ1-1,12,TGTGCCACCAGCAGCAGGGACACTGAAGCTTTCTTT,CATSSRDTEAFF
few,TRBV5-1,NA,TRBJ1-4,14,TGCGCCAGCCGGCGAGGGCAGCATAATGAAAAACTGTTTTTT,CASRRGQHNEKLFF
few,TRBV7-9,NA,TRBJ2-7,15,TGTGCCAGCAGCTTTGAGGGGATGTATTCCTACGAGCAGTACTTC,CASSFEGMYSYEQYF
NA,TRBV18,TRBD1,TRBJ1-5,15,TGTGCCAGCTCACCGGAGGGGGCTGGCAATCAGCCCCAGCATTTT,CASSPEGAGNQPQHF
few,TRBV29-1,NA,TRBJ1-1,14,TGCAGCTTTTGCCTTTTTTCTCTGAACACTGAAGCTTTCTTT,CSFCLFSLNTEAFF
few,TRBV27,NA,TRBJ1-6,14,TGTGCCAGCAGTAATAGGGGAAAGGGGTCACCCCTCCACTTT,CASSNRGKGSPLHF
few,TRBV28,NA,TRBJ1-2,13,TGTGCCAGCAGTTTGCAGTCGGCCTATGGCTACACCTTC,CASSLQSAYGYTF
NA,TRBV14,TRBD2,TRBJ2-1,14,TGTGCCAGCAGACTAGCGGGGCTATACAATGAGCAGTTCTTC,CASRLAGLYNEQFF
few,TRBV7-2,TRBD1,TRBJ1-1,13,TGTGCCAGCAGCCCTCGGACAGGGCCCGAAGCTTTCTTT,CASSPRTGPEAFF
few,TRBV19,TRBD1,TRBJ2-6,14,TGTGCCAGTAGTATGGGACAGGGGGCCAACGTCCTGACTTTC,CASSMGQGANVLTF
NA,TRBV4-3,NA,TRBJ2-7,17,TGCGCCAGCAGCCAAGGGTTTTTTGCCAGGACGACTTACGAGCAGTACTTC,CASSQGFFARTTYEQYF
few,TRBV19,NA,TRBJ2-3,12,TGTGCCAGTAGTATACCGGCAGATACGCAGTATTTT,CASSIPADTQYF
many,TRBV5-4,TRBD2,TRBJ2-2,15,TGTGCCAGCAGCCCTGAGCGGGGCCGCACCGGGGAGCTGTTTTTT,CASSPERGRTGELFF
few,TRBV19,NA,TRBJ1-1,13,TGTGCCAGTAGGAATACAGGGTGGACTGAAGCTTTCTTT,CASRNTGWTEAFF
NA,TRBV7-9,TRBD1,TRBJ2-5,14,TGTGCCAGCAGCTCCGGGACAGGGGGCGAGACCCAGTACTTC,CASSSGTGGETQYF
NA,TRBV2,NA,TRBJ1-3,15,TGTGCCAGCACATCTGACAGACTCTCTGGAAACACCATATATTTT,CASTSDRLSGNTIYF
NA,TRBV9,NA,TRBJ2-7,13,TGTGCCAGCAGTCCTCGGGACCGCACAAAGCAGTACTTC,CASSPRDRTKQYF
many,TRBV2,NA,TRBJ1-2,13,TGTGCCAGCAGTGACAACAGGAACTATGGCTACACCTTC,CASSDNRNYGYTF
NA,TRBV14,TRBD2,TRBJ2-5,13,TGTGCCAGCCAGCGGGACTTCCAAGAGACCCAGTACTTC,CASQRDFQETQYF
few,TRBV19,TRBD1,TRBJ2-5,13,TGTGCCAGTAGTTCACAGGGGTGGGAGACCCAGTACTTC,CASSSQGWETQYF
NA,TRBV18,NA,TRBJ2-3,13,TGTGCCAGCTCAACTAGACAGTCAGATACGCAGTATTTT,CASSTRQSDTQYF
few,TRBV28,TRBD1,TRBJ1-2,14,TGTGCCAGCAGCCCCGCGACAGGGGACTATGGCTACACCTTC,CASSPATGDYGYTF
many,TRBV7-9,NA,TRBJ2-2,15,TGTGCCAGCAGCTTAAAGCCTATACACACCGGGGAGCTGTTTTTT,CASSLKPIHTGELFF
NA,TRBV18,TRBD1,TRBJ2-3,14,TGTGCCAGCTCGTCCGGGACAGGGGCATATACGCAGTATTTT,CASSSGTGAYTQYF
few,TRBV25-1,NA,TRBJ2-5,11,TGTGCCAGCAGTGGGGGGCGTACCCAGTACTTC,CASSGGRTQYF
few,TRBV2,NA,TRBJ2-5,12,TGTGCCAGCAACCTGACACCGGGAGCCCAGTACTTC,CASNLTPGAQYF
NA,TRBV7-3,NA,TRBJ2-5,14,TGTGCCAGCAGCTTAGAGGGACGTCCAGGGACCCAGTACTTC,CASSLEGRPGTQYF
few,TRBV7-2,NA,TRBJ1-5,13,TGTGCCAGCAGCGCCATGAGCAATCAGCCCCAGCATTTT,CASSAMSNQPQHF
few,TRBV6-5,NA,TRBJ1-2,15,TGTGCCAGCAGTTACTCAGGATTGGCTAACTATGGCTACACCTTC,CASSYSGLANYGYTF
few,TRBV10-3,NA,TRBJ2-7,12,TGTGCCATCAGTGTCGGAGCCGCGGGGCAGTACTTC,CAISVGAAGQYF
NA,TRBV7-9,TRBD1,TRBJ2-3,15,TGTGCCAGCAGCGTCCGACAGGGGCTCACAGATACGCAGTATTTT,CASSVRQGLTDTQYF
NA,TRBV30,TRBD2,TRBJ2-1,15,TGTGCCTGGAGTACCGGGACTAGCGGGAAGAATGAGCAGTTCTTC,CAWSTGTSGKNEQFF
few,TRBV7-9,TRBD1,TRBJ2-3,14,TGTGCCAGCAGTCGTGACAGGGCCACAGATACGCAGTATTTT,CASSRDRATDTQYF
NA,TRBV4-2,NA,TRBJ2-3,13,TGTGCCAGCAGCTTTCCGCAGGCCGATACGCAGTATTTT,CASSFPQADTQYF
few,TRBV15,NA,TRBJ2-3,14,TGTGCCACCAGCAGAGTAGGGGAGTACGATACGCAGTATTTT,CATSRVGEYDTQYF
NA,TRBV11-3,NA,TRBJ2-7,14,TGTGCCAGCAGCTTAGTTACAGGGACCTACGAGCAGTACTTC,CASSLVTGTYEQYF
NA,TRBV7-7,TRBD1,TRBJ2-1,16,TGTGCCAGCAGCCCCTTCACAGGGGGCCAATCCAATGAGCAGTTCTTC,CASSPFTGGQSNEQFF
NA,TRBV29-1,TRBD1,TRBJ1-4,12,TGCAGCGTTGCCAGGGGGAGTGGAAAACTGTTTTTT,CSVARGSGKLFF
few,TRBV7-2,NA,TRBJ2-1,14,TGTGCCAGCAGTGGAGACCGCTCCTACAATGAGCAGTTCTTC,CASSGDRSYNEQFF
few,TRBV6-5,NA,TRBJ2-2,11,TGTGCCAGCAACCAGACCGGGGAGCTGTTTTTT,CASNQTGELFF
NA,TRBV15,TRBD1,TRBJ1-4,15,TGTGCCACCAGCAGAAGGACAGGGGATAATGAAAAACTGTTTTTT,CATSRRTGDNEKLFF
NA,TRBV5-1,NA,TRBJ2-3,15,TGCGCCAGCAGGACCATCGGGAGCTTCACAGATACGCAGTATTTT,CASRTIGSFTDTQYF
NA,TRBV7-9,NA,TRBJ2-3,14,TGTGCCAGCAGCTTAGCTCCCCACACAGATACGCAGTATTTT,CASSLAPHTDTQYF
NA,TRBV7-7,TRBD2,TRBJ2-7,13,TGTGCTAGCAGCCGGACTAGCGGTTACGAGCAGTACTTC,CASSRTSGYEQYF
NA,TRBV7-6,NA,TRBJ2-1,15,TGTGCCAGCAGCCCAGGATCCGCCACCTACAATGAGCAGTTCTTC,CASSPGSATYNEQFF
few,TRBV5-1,NA,TRBJ2-2,14,TGCGCCACGCGGACAGCCGCGGACACCGGGGAGCTGTTTTTT,CATRTAADTGELFF
NA,TRBV11-3,NA,TRBJ2-7,14,TGTGCCAGCAGCTTAGGGACAGCTTCCTACGAGCAGTACTTC,CASSLGTASYEQYF